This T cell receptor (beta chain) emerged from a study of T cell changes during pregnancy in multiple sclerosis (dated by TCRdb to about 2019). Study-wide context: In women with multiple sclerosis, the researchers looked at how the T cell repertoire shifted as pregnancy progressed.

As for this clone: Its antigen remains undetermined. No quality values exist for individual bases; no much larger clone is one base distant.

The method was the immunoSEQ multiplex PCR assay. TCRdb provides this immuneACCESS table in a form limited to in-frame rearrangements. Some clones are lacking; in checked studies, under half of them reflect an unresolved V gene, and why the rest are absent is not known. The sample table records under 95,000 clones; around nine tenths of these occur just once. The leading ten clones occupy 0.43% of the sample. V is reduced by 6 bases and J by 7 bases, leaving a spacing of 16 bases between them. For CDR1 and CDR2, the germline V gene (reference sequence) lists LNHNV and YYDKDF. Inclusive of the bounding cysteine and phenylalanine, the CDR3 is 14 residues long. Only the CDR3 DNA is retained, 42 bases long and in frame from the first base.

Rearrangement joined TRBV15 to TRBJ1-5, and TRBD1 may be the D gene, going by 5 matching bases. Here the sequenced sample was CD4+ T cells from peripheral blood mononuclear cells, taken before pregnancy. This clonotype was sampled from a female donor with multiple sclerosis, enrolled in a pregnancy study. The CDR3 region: CATSNQGGRQPQHF. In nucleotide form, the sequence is TGTGCCACCAGTAATCAGGGTGGAAGGCAGCCCCAGCATTTT.